A selection of T cell receptor beta chains follows, all from one sample in a study of blood T cell repertoires in COVID-19. Repertoires were generated with immunoSEQ multiplex PCR, while TCRdb's copy carries only in-frame clones and drops some. The table records hundreds of thousands of clones, around 87% of them present only once. Sequencing used peripheral blood. The receptors here all came from a woman aged 35 to 49 with COVID-19, enrolled during active disease. CDR3s include the opening cysteine and the closing phenylalanine or tryptophan. The order of the fields is V gene, CDR3 protein.

TRBV19 | CASSTGGRLQETQYF
TRBV5-6 | CASSLVIQSPGYEQYF
TRBV27 | CASSLYPGMGQPQHF
TRBV4-3 | CASSQGGQVNEQYF
TRBV5-5 | CASSLVTGEANYGYTF
TRBV19 | CASSKDRDGTDTQYF
TRBV11-3 | CASSYSTGTGGTQYF
TRBV6-2/TRBV6-3 | CASSYGGPGNTIYF
TRBV7-8 | CASSLGRARQGVQPQHF
TRBV11-2 | CASSLYSGLNTEAFF
TRBV9 | CASSMSHWNTEAFF
TRBV5-4 | CASSLTGTAPDEQYF
TRBV6-6 | CASSYSPGQNTGELFF
TRBV4-1 | CASSQDPPRDGGNTIYF
TRBV30 | CASLAGDYNEQFF
TRBV12-5 | CASGLGGLPGTLHF
TRBV5-4 | CASSRNRADTEAFF
TRBV19 | CASTQKRDTEAFF
TRBV7-3 | CASSPSGGALRTGELFF
TRBV7-2 | CASSSTGGPSNQPQHF
TRBV7-2 | CASSSLDRGLYSPLHF
TRBV7-2 | CASSFVSNQPQHF
TRBV29-1 | CSVRGATDTQYF
TRBV25-1 | CASSEVGDYEQYF
TRBV19 | CASTPFAGGQDTQYF
TRBV9 | CASSPDSPAHEQYF
TRBV5-1 | CASSTGQGNVKGYTF
TRBV4-2 | CASSQDRDGELFF
TRBV9 | CASSVAAVSSYEQYF
TRBV5-4 | CASSPGGPTGADTEAFF
TRBV15 | CATSRDFGNSPLHF
TRBV11-3 | CASSRGGGGGADTQYF
TRBV2 | CASRMMTGINTEAFF
TRBV28 | CASSLGQRNTEAFF
TRBV9 | CASSIPGGGAYNEQFF
TRBV6-5 | CASSSLTGEAFF
TRBV5-1 | CASSLRSDTQYF
TRBV5-6 | CASSLILAGSQETQYF
TRBV3-1/TRBV3-2 | CASSQGSSGVRRDTQYF
TRBV12-5 | CASGLGQSYTEAFF
TRBV27 | CASSLDINYGYTF
TRBV4-3 | CASSRAGVIGEKLFF
TRBV9 | CASSARTAPQETQYF
TRBV27 | CASSRTSGVSSYNEQFF
TRBV7-9 | CASSYTGETEAFF
TRBV7-9 | CASSLRDGLEAFF
TRBV6-5 | CASSYTGRGETQYF
TRBV6-1 | CASSERRVNQPQHF
TRBV9 | CASSVPPGNQETQYF
TRBV9 | CASSVPGGPIDTQYF
TRBV6-5 | CATWDRLNSPLHF
TRBV10-1 | CASTDRDNQPQHF
TRBV9 | CASSVDLRGTWDTQYF
TRBV12-5 | CASGLSTTSRDVYEQYF
TRBV25-1 | CASSRGRANVLTF
TRBV19 | CASSSGFRTEAFF
TRBV27 | CASSPLREIPYEQYF
TRBV28 | CASSLSLAGYEQYF
TRBV27 | CASSLVSRASYNSPLHF
TRBV29-1 | CSVVGDNWYEQYF